Listed below are T cell receptor beta chains from one sample, sequenced in a study of Ad26.COV2.S vaccination and SARS-CoV-2 variants. Generated by immunoSEQ multiplex PCR, the TCRdb table keeps only in-frame clones and is missing some. The sample lists over 450,000 clones, about 89% occurring once. The specimen comprised peripheral blood, sampled in a trial of Ad26.COV2.S vaccine versus placebo. Receptors originate from a person aged 18 to 65 who received the Ad26.COV2.S COVID-19 vaccine or a placebo. Each CDR3 is given with its conserved first and last residue. The D gene is left open where the match is weak. The size of a clone is reported for some rows only, either as once, few or many, or as a class for expanded clones.

v_gene	j_gene	d_gene	abundance	CDR3aa	CDR3nt
TRBV19	TRBJ2-1	TRBD2	.	CASSIGAGVYNEQFF	TGTGCCAGTAGCATAGGAGCGGGGGTCTACAATGAGCAGTTCTTC
TRBV28	TRBJ2-7	.	.	CASSETGGPAYEQYF	TGTGCCAGCAGTGAGACGGGTGGTCCAGCCTACGAGCAGTACTTC
TRBV5-1	TRBJ2-2	.	.	CASSFGGNTGELFF	TGCGCCAGCAGCTTTGGCGGGAACACCGGGGAGCTGTTTTTT
TRBV25-1	TRBJ2-5	TRBD2	.	CASSGLAGEETQYF	TGTGCCAGCAGTGGACTAGCGGGAGAAGAGACCCAGTACTTC
TRBV15	TRBJ2-7	.	.	CATSRGGTSYEQYF	TGTGCCACCAGCAGAGGCGGGACTTCCTACGAGCAGTACTTC
TRBV7-9	TRBJ2-5	.	.	CASSPNAGRETQYF	TGTGCCAGCAGCCCAAACGCAGGGCGAGAGACCCAGTACTTC
TRBV3-1/TRBV3-2	TRBJ1-6	.	.	CASSPWGSSNSPLHF	TGTGCCAGCAGCCCTTGGGGCAGCAGTAATTCACCCCTCCACTTT
TRBV6-1	TRBJ1-2	.	.	CASSDRYGYTF	TGTGCCAGCAGTGACCGGTATGGCTACACCTTC
TRBV7-6	TRBJ2-2	TRBD2	.	CASSLGGLAANTGELFF	TGTGCCAGCAGCTTAGGGGGACTAGCAGCGAACACCGGGGAGCTGTTTTTT
TRBV11-2	TRBJ1-3	TRBD1	few	CASRRTGIGNTIYF	TGTGCCAGCCGGCGGACAGGGATTGGAAACACCATATATTTT
TRBV4-1	TRBJ2-7	.	.	CASSQVMNGGFPYEQYF	TGCGCCAGCAGCCAAGTGATGAATGGAGGGTTCCCCTACGAGCAGTACTTC
TRBV20-1	TRBJ2-2	.	.	CSAVGGGELFF	TGCAGTGCAGTCGGGGGCGGGGAGCTGTTTTTT
TRBV7-6	TRBJ2-7	TRBD1	.	CASSLGDRGRGEQYF	TGTGCCAGCAGCTTAGGGGACAGGGGGCGCGGCGAGCAGTACTTC
TRBV6-5	TRBJ1-5	.	.	CASTAVPNSNQPQHF	TGTGCCAGCACGGCGGTACCAAATAGCAATCAGCCCCAGCATTTT
TRBV7-2	TRBJ1-3	TRBD1	.	CASSYPYRGNSGNTIYF	TGTGCCAGCAGCTACCCTTACAGGGGTAACTCTGGAAACACCATATATTTT
TRBV6-1	TRBJ1-6	.	.	CASSEAGAPPLHF	TGTGCCAGCAGTGAAGCGGGAGCCCCACCCCTCCACTTT
TRBV4-3	TRBJ2-7	.	.	CASSRGASSYEQYF	TGCGCCAGCAGCCGCGGCGCGAGCTCCTACGAGCAGTACTTC
TRBV4-1	TRBJ1-1	.	.	CASSQTPGMAFF	TGCGCCAGCAGCCAAACGCCGGGGATGGCTTTCTTT
TRBV7-8	TRBJ1-1	.	.	CASSFGGEGVEDTEAFF	TGTGCCAGCAGCTTCGGCGGGGAAGGTGTTGAGGACACTGAAGCTTTCTTT
TRBV5-5	TRBJ1-2	.	.	CASSPAGVRSDGYTF	TGTGCCAGCAGCCCGGCGGGGGTGCGGTCGGATGGCTACACCTTC
TRBV11-2	TRBJ2-5	.	.	CASSAPLDQETQYF	TGTGCCAGCAGCGCACCTTTAGACCAAGAGACCCAGTACTTC
TRBV6-5	TRBJ1-1	.	.	CASSYGTTAQTEAFF	TGTGCCAGCAGTTACGGGACGACGGCCCAAACTGAAGCTTTCTTT
TRBV12-3/TRBV12-4	TRBJ1-1	.	few	CASNAMGNTEAFF	TGTGCCAGCAATGCAATGGGAAACACTGAAGCTTTCTTT
TRBV28	TRBJ2-1	.	.	CASSLWSGTDYNEQFF	TGTGCCAGCAGTTTATGGTCCGGGACGGATTACAATGAGCAGTTCTTC
TRBV5-1	TRBJ2-5	.	.	CASSLSSGVRETQYF	TGCGCCAGCAGCTTGAGTTCGGGGGTGAGAGAGACCCAGTACTTC
TRBV2	TRBJ2-7	TRBD2	.	CASSATSGAYEQYF	TGTGCCAGCAGTGCAACTAGCGGGGCCTACGAGCAGTACTTC
TRBV4-3	TRBJ2-1	.	.	CASSQDQGPTYNEQFF	TGCGCCAGCAGCCAAGATCAGGGGCCCACCTACAATGAGCAGTTCTTC
TRBV12-3/TRBV12-4	TRBJ1-3	.	.	CASSPLGGNTIYF	TGTGCCAGCAGCCCCCTAGGCGGAAACACCATATATTTT
TRBV6-1	TRBJ1-4	.	.	CASSERRGSGAANEKLFF	TGTGCCAGCAGTGAGAGACGCGGGTCTGGTGCAGCTAATGAAAAACTGTTTTTT
TRBV6-6	TRBJ2-5	.	once	CASSLQGPDGETQYF	TGTGCCAGCAGTTTACAGGGTCCTGATGGGGAGACCCAGTACTTC
TRBV5-4	TRBJ1-1	.	.	CASSLGSGAGTEAFF	TGTGCCAGCAGCTTGGGGTCAGGCGCGGGCACTGAAGCTTTCTTT
TRBV9	TRBJ2-1	.	.	CASSVDLRGTYNEQFF	TGTGCCAGCAGCGTAGACCTCAGGGGCACCTACAATGAGCAGTTCTTC
TRBV24-1	TRBJ2-3	.	.	CATSEPTSSTDTQYF	TGTGCCACCAGTGAACCGACATCTAGCACAGATACGCAGTATTTT
TRBV28	TRBJ2-7	TRBD2	.	CASTSGGLSYEQYF	TGTGCCAGCACAAGCGGGGGACTCAGCTACGAGCAGTACTTC
TRBV4-2	TRBJ1-4	.	.	CASSGISSGSGEKLFF	TGTGCCAGCAGCGGCATAAGCTCAGGGTCAGGGGAAAAACTGTTTTTT
TRBV13	TRBJ2-2	.	.	CASSLSGGRPDTGELFF	TGTGCCAGCAGCTTATCTGGGGGAAGACCTGACACCGGGGAGCTGTTTTTT
TRBV14	TRBJ1-5	.	.	CASSHSRGQPQHF	TGTGCCAGCAGCCATTCAAGGGGACAGCCCCAGCATTTT
TRBV2	TRBJ1-2	.	.	CASSGRDGYTF	TGTGCCAGCAGTGGACGAGATGGCTACACCTTC
TRBV7-3	TRBJ2-1	.	.	CASSLYTAMSHNEQFF	TGTGCCAGCAGCTTATACACGGCCATGTCCCACAATGAGCAGTTCTTC
TRBV6-5	TRBJ1-6	TRBD1	.	CASSYSSGTGNSPLHF	TGTGCCAGCAGTTACTCGAGTGGGACAGGGAATTCACCCCTCCACTTT
TRBV5-4	TRBJ1-3	.	.	CASSLGQGVGNTIYF	TGTGCCAGCAGCTTGGGGCAGGGTGTTGGAAACACCATATATTTT
TRBV7-9	TRBJ2-5	TRBD2	.	CASSLLAGGQETQYF	TGTGCCAGCAGCTTACTAGCGGGGGGCCAAGAGACCCAGTACTTC
TRBV5-1	TRBJ2-5	TRBD2	.	CASSLVRGLAGRETQYF	TGCGCCAGCAGCTTAGTTCGGGGACTAGCGGGACGGGAGACCCAGTACTTC